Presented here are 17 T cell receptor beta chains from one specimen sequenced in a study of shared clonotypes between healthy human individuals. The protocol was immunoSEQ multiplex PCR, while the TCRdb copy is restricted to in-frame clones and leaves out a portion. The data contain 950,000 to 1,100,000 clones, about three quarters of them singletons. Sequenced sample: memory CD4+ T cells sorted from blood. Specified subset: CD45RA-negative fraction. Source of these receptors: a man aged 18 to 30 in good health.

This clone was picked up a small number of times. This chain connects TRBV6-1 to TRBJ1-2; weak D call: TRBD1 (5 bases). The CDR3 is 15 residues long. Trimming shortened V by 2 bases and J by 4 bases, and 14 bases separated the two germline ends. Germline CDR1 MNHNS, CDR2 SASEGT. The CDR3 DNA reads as TGTGCCAGCAGTGAAATCCGACAGCTGCTCTATGGCTACACCTTC. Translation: CASSEIRQLLYGYTF.

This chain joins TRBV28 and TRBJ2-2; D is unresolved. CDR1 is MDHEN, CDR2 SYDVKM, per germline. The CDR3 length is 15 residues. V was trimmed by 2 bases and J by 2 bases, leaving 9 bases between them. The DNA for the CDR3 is TGTGCCAGCAGTTTAATCACACTAAACACCGGGGAGCTGTTTTTT. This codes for CASSLITLNTGELFF. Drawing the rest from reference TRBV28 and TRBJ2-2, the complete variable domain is DVKVTQSSRYLVKRTGEKVFLECVQDMDHENMFWYRQDPGLGLRLIYFSYDVKMKEKGDIPEGYSVSREKKERFSLILESASTNQTSMYLCASSLITLNTGELFFGEGSRLTVL.

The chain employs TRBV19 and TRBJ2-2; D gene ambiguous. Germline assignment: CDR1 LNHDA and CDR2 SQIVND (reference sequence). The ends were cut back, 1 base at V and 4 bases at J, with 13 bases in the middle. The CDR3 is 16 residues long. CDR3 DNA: TGTGCCAGTAGTATAGCTGTGGGGTGGGGCACCGGGGAGCTGTTTTTT. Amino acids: CASSIAVGWGTGELFF.

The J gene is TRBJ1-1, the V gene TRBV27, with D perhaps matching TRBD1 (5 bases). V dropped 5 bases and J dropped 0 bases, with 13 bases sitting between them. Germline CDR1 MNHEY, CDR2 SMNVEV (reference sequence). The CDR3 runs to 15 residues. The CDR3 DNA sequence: TGTGCCAGCAGTCCAGGGACGTACTTGAACACTGAAGCTTTCTTT. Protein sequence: CASSPGTYLNTEAFF.

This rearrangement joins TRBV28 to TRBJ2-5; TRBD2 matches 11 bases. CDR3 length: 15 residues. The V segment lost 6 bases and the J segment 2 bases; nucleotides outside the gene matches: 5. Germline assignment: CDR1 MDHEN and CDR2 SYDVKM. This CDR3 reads CASSNVAGGQETQYF. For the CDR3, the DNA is TGTGCCAGCAGCAATGTAGCGGGGGGGCAAGAGACCCAGTACTTC.

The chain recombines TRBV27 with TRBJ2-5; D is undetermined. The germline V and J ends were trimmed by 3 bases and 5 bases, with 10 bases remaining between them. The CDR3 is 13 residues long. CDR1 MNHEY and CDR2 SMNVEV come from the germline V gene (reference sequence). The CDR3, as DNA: TGTGCCAGCAGTTTCGGCCTAGGGGAGACCCAGTACTTC. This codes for CASSFGLGETQYF.

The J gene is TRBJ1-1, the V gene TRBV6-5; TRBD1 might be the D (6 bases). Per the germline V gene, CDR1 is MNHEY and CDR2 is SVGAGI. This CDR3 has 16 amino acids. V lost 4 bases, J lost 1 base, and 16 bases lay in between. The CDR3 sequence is CASSSLGGLTNTEAFF. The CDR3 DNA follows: TGTGCCAGCAGTTCCCTCGGGGGGCTTACGAACACTGAAGCTTTCTTT.

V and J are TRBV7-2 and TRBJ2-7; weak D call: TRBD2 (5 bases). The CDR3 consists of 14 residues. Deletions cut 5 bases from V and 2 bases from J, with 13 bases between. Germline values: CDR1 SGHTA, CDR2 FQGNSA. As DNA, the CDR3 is TGTGCCAGCAGCCCCTGGGGAGATGCCTACGAGCAGTACTTC. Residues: CASSPWGDAYEQYF.

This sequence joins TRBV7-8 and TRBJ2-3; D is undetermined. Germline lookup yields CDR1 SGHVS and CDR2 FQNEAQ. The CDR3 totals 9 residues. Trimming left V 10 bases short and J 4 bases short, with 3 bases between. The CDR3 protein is CATSDTQYF. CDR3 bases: TGTGCCACCTCAGATACGCAGTATTTT.

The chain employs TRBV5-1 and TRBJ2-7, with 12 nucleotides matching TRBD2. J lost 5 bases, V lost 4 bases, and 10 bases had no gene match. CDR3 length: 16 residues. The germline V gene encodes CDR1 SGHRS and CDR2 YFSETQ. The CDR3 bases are TGCGCCAGCAGCGCCCCCTCTAGCGGGAGGGCGCACGAGCAGTACTTC. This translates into CASSAPSSGRAHEQYF.

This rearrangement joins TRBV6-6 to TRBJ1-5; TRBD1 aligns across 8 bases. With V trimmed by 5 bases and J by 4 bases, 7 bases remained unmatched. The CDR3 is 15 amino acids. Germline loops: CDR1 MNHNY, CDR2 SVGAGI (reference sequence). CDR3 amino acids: CASSKPGQVNQPQHF. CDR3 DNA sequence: TGTGCCAGCAGTAAACCGGGACAGGTAAATCAGCCCCAGCATTTT.

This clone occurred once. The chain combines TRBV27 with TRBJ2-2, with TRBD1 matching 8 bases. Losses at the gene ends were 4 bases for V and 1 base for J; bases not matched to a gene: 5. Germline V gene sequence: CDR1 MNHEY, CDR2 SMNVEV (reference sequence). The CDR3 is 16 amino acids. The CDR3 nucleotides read TGTGCCAGCAGTTGGACAGGGTGGGTGAACACCGGGGAGCTGTTTTTT. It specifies CASSWTGWVNTGELFF.

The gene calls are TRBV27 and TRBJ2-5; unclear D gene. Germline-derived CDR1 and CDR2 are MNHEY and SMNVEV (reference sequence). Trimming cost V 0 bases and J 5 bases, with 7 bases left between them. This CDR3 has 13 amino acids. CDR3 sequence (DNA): TGTGCCAGCAGTTTATCAAGATCGGAGACCCAGTACTTC. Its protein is CASSLSRSETQYF.

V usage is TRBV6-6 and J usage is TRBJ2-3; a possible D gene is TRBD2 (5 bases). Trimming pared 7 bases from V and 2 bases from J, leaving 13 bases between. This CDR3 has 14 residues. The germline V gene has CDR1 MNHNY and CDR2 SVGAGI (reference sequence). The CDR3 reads CASTPGLSTDTQYF. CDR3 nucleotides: TGTGCCAGCACTCCAGGACTTTCCACAGATACGCAGTATTTT.

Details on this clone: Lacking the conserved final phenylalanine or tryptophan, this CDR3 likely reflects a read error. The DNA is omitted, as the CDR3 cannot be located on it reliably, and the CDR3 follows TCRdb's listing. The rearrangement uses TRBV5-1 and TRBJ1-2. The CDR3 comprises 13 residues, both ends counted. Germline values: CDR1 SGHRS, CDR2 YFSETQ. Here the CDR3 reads CASSLLSVRKTYG.

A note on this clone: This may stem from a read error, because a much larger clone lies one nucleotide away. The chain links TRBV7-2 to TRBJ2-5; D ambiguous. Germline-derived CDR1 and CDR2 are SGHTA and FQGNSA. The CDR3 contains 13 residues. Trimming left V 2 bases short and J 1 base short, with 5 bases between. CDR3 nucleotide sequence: TGTGCCAGCAGCTTAAGGCTCCAAGAGACCCAGTACTTC. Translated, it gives CASSLRLQETQYF.

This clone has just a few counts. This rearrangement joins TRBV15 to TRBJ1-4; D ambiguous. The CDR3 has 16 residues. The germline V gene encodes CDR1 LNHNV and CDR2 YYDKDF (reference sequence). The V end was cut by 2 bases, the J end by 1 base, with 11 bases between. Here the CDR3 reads CATSRIRFGTNEKLFF. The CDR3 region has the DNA TGTGCCACCAGCAGAATAAGGTTCGGAACTAATGAAAAACTGTTTTTT.